Listed below are T cell receptor beta chains from one sample, sequenced in a study of blood T cell repertoires in COVID-19. The assay was immunoSEQ multiplex PCR, and TCRdb's table has in-frame clones only and misses some. The sample records roughly 150,000 clones, 75% to 85% being singletons. Sequencing used peripheral blood. The receptors were sampled from a woman aged 50 to 60 with acute or convalescent COVID-19. The CDR3 runs from the conserved cysteine through the conserved F or W. D genes are given only for firm matches. Clone size is shown for a subset of rows, as once, few, many or a class of expanded clone.

NA | TRBJ2-1 | TRBV2 | TRBD1 | CASSFFGTGEDEQFF | TGTGCCAGCAGCTTCTTCGGGACAGGGGAAGATGAGCAGTTCTTC
NA | TRBJ1-5 | TRBV7-2 | TRBD1 | CASTTDRAEPQHF | TGTGCCAGCACCACAGACAGGGCTGAGCCCCAGCATTTT
few | TRBJ2-7 | TRBV18 | TRBD2 | CASSPFLAGEAGQYF | TGTGCCAGCTCACCTTTCCTAGCGGGAGAGGCGGGGCAGTACTTC
NA | TRBJ1-1 | TRBV10-3 | NA | CAISDPLQGPNTEAFF | TGTGCCATCAGTGATCCCTTACAGGGACCGAACACTGAAGCTTTCTTT
NA | TRBJ2-7 | TRBV19 | NA | CASSIDHRGGYEQYF | TGTGCCAGTAGTATAGATCACAGGGGGGGCTACGAGCAGTACTTC
NA | TRBJ1-1 | TRBV27 | NA | CASSFSGGRFAFF | TGTGCCAGCAGTTTTTCGGGGGGCAGGTTCGCTTTCTTT
NA | TRBJ1-2 | TRBV27 | NA | CASTYRVGDGYTF | TGTGCCAGCACGTACAGGGTGGGCGATGGCTACACCTTC
once | TRBJ2-2 | TRBV7-6 | TRBD1 | CASSSGQAANTGELFF | TGTGCCAGCAGCTCTGGACAGGCGGCGAACACCGGGGAGCTGTTTTTT
once | TRBJ2-1 | TRBV20-1 | TRBD1 | CSAGDRNEQFF | TGCAGTGCTGGGGACAGGAATGAGCAGTTCTTC
NA | TRBJ1-6 | TRBV4-2 | NA | CASSQDYRDSPLHF | TGTGCCAGCAGCCAAGATTACAGGGACTCACCCCTCCACTTT
NA | TRBJ1-2 | TRBV5-1 | NA | CASSEDRGQHGYTF | TGCGCCAGCAGCGAAGACAGAGGCCAGCATGGCTACACCTTC
few | TRBJ1-4 | TRBV19 | TRBD1 | CASSGQGAFEKLFF | TGTGCCAGTAGCGGACAGGGGGCGTTTGAAAAACTGTTTTTT
NA | TRBJ1-2 | TRBV3-1/TRBV3-2 | NA | CASGTSSNYGYTF | TGTGCCAGCGGGACATCCTCTAACTATGGCTACACCTTC
NA | TRBJ1-2 | TRBV9 | NA | CASSEQRAVYGYTF | TGTGCCAGCAGCGAACAGCGGGCGGTCTATGGCTACACCTTC
NA | TRBJ2-7 | TRBV2 | NA | CASKLEALYEQYF | TGTGCCAGTAAATTGGAGGCTCTCTACGAGCAGTACTTC
NA | TRBJ2-2 | TRBV6-2/TRBV6-3 | NA | CASSYGQVNTGELFF | TGTGCCAGCAGTTATGGCCAGGTGAACACCGGGGAGCTGTTTTTT
NA | TRBJ1-2 | TRBV19 | NA | CASKEGNYGYTF | TGTGCCAGTAAGGAGGGCAACTATGGCTACACCTTC
NA | TRBJ1-1 | TRBV7-9 | NA | CASSLVSSGEAFF | TGTGCCAGCAGCTTAGTCAGTTCGGGTGAAGCTTTCTTT
NA | TRBJ1-5 | TRBV28 | TRBD1 | CASSKGQGAENQPQHF | TGTGCCAGCAGCAAAGGACAGGGGGCGGAAAATCAGCCCCAGCATTTT
NA | TRBJ1-5 | TRBV19 | NA | CASSTPGGSNQPQHF | TGTGCCAGTAGTACCCCGGGGGGGAGCAATCAGCCCCAGCATTTT
few | TRBJ1-1 | TRBV6-5 | NA | CASEGNTEAFF | TGTGCCAGCGAGGGGAACACTGAAGCTTTCTTT
NA | TRBJ2-5 | TRBV5-1 | NA | CASSLAGGETQYF | TGCGCCAGCAGCTTGGCCGGCGGGGAGACCCAGTACTTC
few | TRBJ2-1 | TRBV3-1/TRBV3-2 | NA | CASSQDLSGSHEQFF | TGTGCCAGCAGCCAAGATTTGTCGGGGTCCCATGAGCAGTTCTTC
NA | TRBJ2-2 | TRBV5-1 | TRBD2 | CASSLLAGDLTGELFF | TGCGCCAGCAGCTTACTAGCGGGGGACTTAACCGGGGAGCTGTTTTTT
NA | TRBJ1-1 | TRBV19 | NA | CASSDLGGVFLNTEAFF | TGTGCCAGTAGTGACCTCGGGGGGGTATTCTTGAACACTGAAGCTTTCTTT
NA | TRBJ1-5 | TRBV19 | TRBD1 | CASNIPGQGIQPQHF | TGTGCCAGCAATATTCCGGGACAGGGGATTCAGCCCCAGCATTTT
NA | TRBJ1-4 | TRBV2 | TRBD1 | CASSEQGALEKLFF | TGTGCCAGCAGTGAACAGGGGGCCCTGGAAAAACTGTTTTTT
NA | TRBJ1-2 | TRBV19 | TRBD1 | CASSQGAHGYTF | TGTGCCAGTAGTCAGGGGGCGCACGGCTACACCTTC
NA | TRBJ2-1 | TRBV7-9 | NA | CASSLSGEINEQFF | TGTGCCAGCAGCTTATCCGGGGAGATCAATGAGCAGTTCTTC
NA | TRBJ1-2 | TRBV12-3/TRBV12-4 | NA | CPTNYGYTF | TGCCCAACAAACTATGGCTACACCTTC
NA | TRBJ1-1 | TRBV5-1 | NA | CASSLDGESEAFF | TGCGCCAGCAGCTTAGACGGGGAGAGTGAAGCTTTCTTT
NA | TRBJ1-2 | TRBV2 | NA | CASRAYRVSGGYTF | TGTGCCAGCAGGGCCTACAGGGTATCGGGTGGCTACACCTTC
NA | TRBJ1-2 | TRBV4-3 | NA | CASSQDPGREIGYTF | TGCGCCAGCAGCCAAGATCCAGGCAGGGAAATCGGCTACACCTTC
NA | TRBJ1-3 | TRBV28 | NA | CASTGSGNTIYF | TGTGCCAGCACGGGCTCTGGAAACACCATATATTTT
few | TRBJ2-5 | TRBV3-1/TRBV3-2 | TRBD2 | CASSRVGRGALQETQYF | TGTGCCAGCAGCCGGGTGGGGCGGGGGGCTTTACAAGAGACCCAGTACTTC
NA | TRBJ2-7 | TRBV14 | NA | CASSQDSSGYYEQYF | TGTGCCAGCAGCCAAGACAGCTCGGGGTACTACGAGCAGTACTTC
NA | TRBJ2-3 | TRBV2 | NA | CASVTRGLTDTQYF | TGTGCCAGCGTGACGAGGGGGTTGACAGATACGCAGTATTTT
medium-sized | TRBJ1-2 | TRBV7-9 | NA | CASSATRTASYGYTF | TGTGCCAGCAGCGCAACCAGGACAGCTAGCTATGGCTACACCTTC
once | TRBJ1-4 | TRBV7-9 | NA | CASSSYLRGAGHNEKLFF | TGTGCCAGCAGCTCTTACCTCCGCGGAGCGGGACATAATGAAAAACTGTTTTTT
NA | TRBJ2-1 | TRBV15 | TRBD2 | CATSEPGTSGNNEQFF | TGTGCCACCAGCGAGCCCGGGACTAGCGGAAACAATGAGCAGTTCTTC
NA | TRBJ2-1 | TRBV6-2/TRBV6-3 | NA | CASSRGSSYNEQFF | TGTGCCAGCAGTCGAGGGAGCTCCTACAATGAGCAGTTCTTC
once | TRBJ1-1 | TRBV6-8 | NA | CASGVEGVYEAFF | TGTGCCAGCGGCGTAGAGGGCGTCTATGAAGCTTTCTTT
once | TRBJ1-5 | TRBV2 | NA | CASSPMGDSNQPQHF | TGTGCCAGCAGCCCAATGGGAGATAGCAATCAGCCCCAGCATTTT
NA | TRBJ2-1 | TRBV7-3 | NA | CASSLGGVHYNEQFF | TGTGCCAGCAGCTTAGGCGGGGTCCACTACAATGAGCAGTTCTTC
NA | TRBJ2-3 | TRBV3-1/TRBV3-2 | TRBD2 | CASSVAGGLTDTQYF | TGTGCCAGCAGCGTAGCGGGGGGGCTCACAGATACGCAGTATTTT
NA | TRBJ1-2 | TRBV20-1 | NA | CSAPSGGGYTF | TGCAGTGCACCGTCCGGCGGTGGCTACACCTTC
NA | TRBJ2-2 | TRBV6-6 | TRBD1 | CASSVDRGEVGELFF | TGTGCCAGCAGTGTGGACAGGGGTGAGGTCGGGGAGCTGTTTTTT